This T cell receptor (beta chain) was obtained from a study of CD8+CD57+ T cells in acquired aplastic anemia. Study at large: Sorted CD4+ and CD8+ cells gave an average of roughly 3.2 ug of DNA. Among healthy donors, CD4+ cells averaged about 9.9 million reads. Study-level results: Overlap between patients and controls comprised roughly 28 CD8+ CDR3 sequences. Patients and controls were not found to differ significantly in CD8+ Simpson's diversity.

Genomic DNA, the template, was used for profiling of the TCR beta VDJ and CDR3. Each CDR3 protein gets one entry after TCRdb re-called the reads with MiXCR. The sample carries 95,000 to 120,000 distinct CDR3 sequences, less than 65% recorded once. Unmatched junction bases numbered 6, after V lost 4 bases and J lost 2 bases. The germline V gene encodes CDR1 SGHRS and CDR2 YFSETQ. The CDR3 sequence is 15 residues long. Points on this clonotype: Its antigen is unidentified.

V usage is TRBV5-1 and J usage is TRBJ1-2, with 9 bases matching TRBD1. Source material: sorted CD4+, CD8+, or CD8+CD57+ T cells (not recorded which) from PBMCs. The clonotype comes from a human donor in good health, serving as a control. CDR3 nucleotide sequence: TGCGCCAGCAGCCCTCACGGGACAGGGAACTATGGCTACACCTTC. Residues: CASSPHGTGNYGYTF.